The rows below give T cell receptor beta chains drawn from one sample of a study of blood T cells in healthy people across ages. MiXCR was run by TCRdb on the 5' RACE reads, yielding one entry per CDR3 protein. The sample lists hundreds of thousands of distinct CDR3 sequences; roughly 44% were seen once. The sample was blood. Receptor source: a man aged 55 to 70 in good health. CDR3s include the opening cysteine and the closing phenylalanine or tryptophan.

CDR3: CSASPNSGSYNEQFF
J: TRBJ2-1
V: TRBV20-1

CDR3: CASSYWRGGGGMEKLFF
J: TRBJ1-4
V: TRBV6-6

CDR3: CSVELYTMGETQYF
J: TRBJ2-5
V: TRBV29-1

CDR3: CASSYGGVYGYTF
J: TRBJ1-2
V: TRBV6-5

CDR3: CASSKNARYNEQFF
J: TRBJ2-1
V: TRBV7-8

CDR3: CASSQTGGASSYEQYF
J: TRBJ2-7
V: TRBV4-3

CDR3: CASSLWGLAWEINEQYF
J: -
V: TRBV7-2

CDR3: CASSLMASGGATSTDTQYF
J: TRBJ2-3
V: TRBV7-8

CDR3: CASSLGTLTYGYTF
J: TRBJ1-2
V: TRBV5-6

CDR3: CASSLYLAGLNEQFF
J: TRBJ2-1
V: TRBV7-9

CDR3: CSASSGSSGETQYF
J: TRBJ2-5
V: TRBV20-1

CDR3: CASSQESGYNEQFF
J: TRBJ2-1
V: TRBV4-1

CDR3: CASGVSGGTHEQFF
J: TRBJ2-1
V: TRBV7-2

CDR3: CASSLAFGNTGELFF
J: TRBJ2-2
V: TRBV7-2

CDR3: CASSFTGYGYTF
J: TRBJ1-2
V: TRBV12-3/TRBV12-4

CDR3: CASSLARGSNQPQHF
J: TRBJ1-5
V: TRBV7-2

CDR3: CASSMTSGTYEQYF
J: TRBJ2-7
V: TRBV7-9

CDR3: CATSTRERGDTQYF
J: TRBJ2-3
V: TRBV15

CDR3: CASSLVLSNYEQYF
J: TRBJ2-7
V: TRBV12-3/TRBV12-4

CDR3: CASSYSPWEQYF
J: TRBJ2-5
V: TRBV6-6

CDR3: CASSQDAGGTYEQYF
J: TRBJ2-7
V: TRBV4-3

CDR3: CAWSAQDTGELFF
J: TRBJ2-2
V: TRBV30

CDR3: CASSPTAGGIQETQYF
J: TRBJ2-5
V: TRBV12-3/TRBV12-4

CDR3: CASSQDLGADTGNEQYF
J: TRBJ2-7
V: TRBV4-3